This TCR beta chain was captured by sequencing in a study of T cell responses to AZD1222 COVID-19 vaccine. General study results and limits: Spike as a whole was targeted by vaccine-associated CD4 TCRs, dominant at 160-218 and 743-854. Of spike-specific TCRs, nearly half reportedly target regions left unmutated in variants.

The CDR3 length is 11 residues. Germline loops: CDR1 DFQATT, CDR2 SNEGSKA (reference sequence). V gave up 6 bases and J gave up 10 bases, with 15 bases separating them. Sequencing used immunoSEQ multiplex PCR; TCRdb keeps in-frame clones, though not all of them. This sample has hundreds of thousands of clones, with 90% to 95% found just once. Pooled samples include second doses given at about 4 or 12 weeks. On this clone: Its matching antigen is unknown.

The receptor was derived from an adult who received the AZD1222 COVID-19 vaccine. Here the sequenced sample was peripheral blood, taken 28 days after the second AZD1222 dose. This sequence joins TRBV20-1 and TRBJ2-5, with TRBD2 as a possible D gene (5 bases). The CDR3 coding sequence is TGCAGTGCCTTAGGTAACGGGGACCAGTACTTC. Translated: CSALGNGDQYF.